This TCR beta chain comes out of a study of T cells after posttransplantation cyclophosphamide. Whole-study findings and limits: Later post-transplant blood repertoires were often dominated by donor CD8+ memory clones. Recipient CMV seropositivity and CMV reactivation strongly tracked TRB clonality. TRB overlap between skin or GI tissue T cells and blood was limited.

Germline V gene sequence: CDR1 MNHNS, CDR2 SASEGT. This CDR3 is 14 amino acids long. Trimming stripped 7 bases from V and 3 bases from J, with 16 bases between. Remarks on this clone: Its antigen is not identified.

Using immunoSEQ multiplex PCR, the repertoire was profiled, and TCRdb retains in-frame clones only, with some absent. This table has around 20,000 clones, 95% to 98% appearing once. The naive gate required viable CD3+CD4+ or CD3+CD8+ cells with CCR7+CD45RA+CD45RO-CD95-CD27+CD28+ phenotype. On the day of bone marrow donation, the related graft donor provided peripheral blood. This TCR was recovered from a man aged 50 to 59 in good health, CMV-negative, and a related stem cell transplant donor. This chain connects TRBV6-1 to TRBJ2-7, with D uncertain. Input material: naive CD4+ T cells sorted from PBMCs. The CDR3 region has the DNA TGTGCCAGCACCTCGACGGCCAGAGGCTACGAGCAGTACTTC. Its protein product is CASTSTARGYEQYF.